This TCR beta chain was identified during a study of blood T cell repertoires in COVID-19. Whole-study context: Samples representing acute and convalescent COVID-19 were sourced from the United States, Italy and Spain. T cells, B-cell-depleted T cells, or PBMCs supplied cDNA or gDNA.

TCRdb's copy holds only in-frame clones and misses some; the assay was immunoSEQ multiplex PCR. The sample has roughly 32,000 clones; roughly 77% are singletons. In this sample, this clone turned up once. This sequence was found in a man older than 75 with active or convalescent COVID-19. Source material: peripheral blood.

The CDR3 spells CASTGTGGKYTEAFF. In nucleotides, the CDR3 is TGTGCCAGCACCGGGACAGGGGGGAAATACACTGAAGCTTTCTTT. J is TRBJ1-1 and V is TRBV6-5; 11 bases map to TRBD1. There are 15 residues in the CDR3. Germline CDR1 and CDR2: MNHEY and SVGAGI. The junction had 7 bases not matched to a gene; V was cut back by 7 bases and J by 3 bases.